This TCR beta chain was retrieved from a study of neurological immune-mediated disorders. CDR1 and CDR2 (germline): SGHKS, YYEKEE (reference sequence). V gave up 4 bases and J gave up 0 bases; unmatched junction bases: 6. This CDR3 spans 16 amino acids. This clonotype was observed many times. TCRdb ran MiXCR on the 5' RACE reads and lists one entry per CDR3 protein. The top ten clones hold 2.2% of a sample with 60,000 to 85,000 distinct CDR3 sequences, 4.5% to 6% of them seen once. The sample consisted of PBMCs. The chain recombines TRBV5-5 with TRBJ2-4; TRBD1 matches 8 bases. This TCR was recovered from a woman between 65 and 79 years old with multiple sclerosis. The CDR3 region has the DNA TGTGCCAGCAGCAAGGGACAGGAACTAGCCAAAAACATTCAGTACTTC. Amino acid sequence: CASSKGQELAKNIQYF.